This entry describes one T cell receptor beta chain. No antigen is known for it. This entry belongs to a study of T cell therapy after organ transplantation. Looking at the study overall: Long-term post-therapy samples: blood collected 20 to 29 weeks after completing therapy. Study-level points and caveats: Reconstitution after therapy seemingly combined transferred and product-undetected endogenous clonotypes. Lower pretherapy CD8 clonality went with larger post-therapy fold change.

The time point: 20-29 weeks after completion of therapy. Drug-resistant or recurrent cytomegalovirus affected these solid-organ transplant recipient patients. Trimming removed 2 bases from V and 4 bases from J, with 10 bases in between. The germline V gene has CDR1 SGHDT and CDR2 YYEEEE. This CDR3 is built from 13 residues. Data came from immunoSEQ multiplex PCR; TCRdb stores just in-frame clones and leaves some out. The sample lists about 1,800 clones, roughly nine tenths seen once, with around 42% in the top ten. The receptor was isolated from a human patient who had received a solid organ transplant and had CMV disease. Some T cells may have come from the graft donor. The chain combines TRBV5-6 with TRBJ2-7; D might be TRBD1 (5 bases). The sequences come from CD8+ T cells from blood, collected after autologous CMV-specific T cell therapy. The CDR3 nucleotides read TGTGCCAGCAGCTTCCAGGGAACATACGAGCAGTACTTC. It is translated as CASSFQGTYEQYF.